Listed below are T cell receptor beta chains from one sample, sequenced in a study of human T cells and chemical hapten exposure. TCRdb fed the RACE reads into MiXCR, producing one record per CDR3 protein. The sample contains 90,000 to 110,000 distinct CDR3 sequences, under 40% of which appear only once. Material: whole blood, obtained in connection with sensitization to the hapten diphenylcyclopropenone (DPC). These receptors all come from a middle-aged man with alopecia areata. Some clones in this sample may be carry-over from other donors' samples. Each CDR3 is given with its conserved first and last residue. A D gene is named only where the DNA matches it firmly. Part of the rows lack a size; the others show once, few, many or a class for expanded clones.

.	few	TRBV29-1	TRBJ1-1	TGCAGCGTGCACCGGAACGGGGGGACTGAAGCTTTCTTT	CSVHRNGGTEAFF
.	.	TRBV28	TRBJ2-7	TGTGCCAGCAGTTTTATCCGACAGTTAACTCCCTACGAGCAGTACTTC	CASSFIRQLTPYEQYF
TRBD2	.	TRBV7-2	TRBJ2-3	TGTGCCAGCAGCTTAGTAACTAGCGGGACTACAGATACGCAGTATTTT	CASSLVTSGTTDTQYF
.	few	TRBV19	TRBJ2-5	TGTGCCAGTAGTCCCCTAGCGACCCAAGAGACCCAGTACTTC	CASSPLATQETQYF
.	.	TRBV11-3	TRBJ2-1	TGTGCCAGCAGCTTAGATCCCGGCGGCTACAATGAGCAGTTCTTC	CASSLDPGGYNEQFF
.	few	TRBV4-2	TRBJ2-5	TGTGCCAGCAGCCAGGAGACTAGGGGGTTCGAGACCCAGTACTTC	CASSQETRGFETQYF
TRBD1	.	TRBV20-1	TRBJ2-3	TGCAGTGCTACTCCGGGACAGGGGGCCACAGATACGCAGTATTTT	CSATPGQGATDTQYF
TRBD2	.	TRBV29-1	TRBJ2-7	TGCAGCGTTGAAGGGACTAGTATGGGGGATTCCTACGAGCAGTACTTC	CSVEGTSMGDSYEQYF
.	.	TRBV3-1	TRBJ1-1	TGTGCCAGCAGCCAAGTGAGGGGAGGGACTGAAGCTTTCTTT	CASSQVRGGTEAFF
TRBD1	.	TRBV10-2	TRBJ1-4	TGCGCCAGCAGTGGGGGGGACAGCTATAATGAAAAACTGTTTTTT	CASSGGDSYNEKLFF
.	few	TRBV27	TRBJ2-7	TGTGCCAGCAGTTTAGTTGCAGGAGGCTACGAGCAGTACTTC	CASSLVAGGYEQYF
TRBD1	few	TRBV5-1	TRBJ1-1	TGCGCCAGCAGCGTGATTTCCGGGACAGGGGGAACTGAAGCTTTCTTT	CASSVISGTGGTEAFF
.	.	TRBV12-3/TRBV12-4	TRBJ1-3	TGTGCCAGCAGCAGGACAGTTGGAAACACCATATATTTT	CASSRTVGNTIYF
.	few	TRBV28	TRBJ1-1	TGTGCCAGCAGTCATCAGGGAGGAAACACTGAAGCTTTCTTT	CASSHQGGNTEAFF
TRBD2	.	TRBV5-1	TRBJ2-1	TGCGCCAGCAGCAGACTAGCGTACGAGTATCGCAATGAGCAGTTCTTC	CASSRLAYEYRNEQFF
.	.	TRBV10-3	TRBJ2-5	TGTGCCATCAGTGCGGGACAAGGAGGGACCCAGTACTTC	CAISAGQGGTQYF
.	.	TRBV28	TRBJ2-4	TGTGCCAGCAGTCCACCCGGGAGACCCAAAAACATTCAGTACTTC	CASSPPGRPKNIQYF
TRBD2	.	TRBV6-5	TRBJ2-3	TGTGCCAGCAGTTCCCTGACTAGCGGGAGCGCAGATACGCAGTATTTT	CASSSLTSGSADTQYF